This paragraph covers one TCR beta chain sequence. The data derive from a study of PD-L1 blockade in urothelial cancer. The time point: peripheral blood 6 weeks after treatment start. This CDR3 has 12 residues. Trimming cost V 8 bases and J 6 bases, with 10 bases left between them. The germline gives CDR1 MNHEY, CDR2 SVGAGI. Clones were read by immunoSEQ multiplex PCR, and TCRdb kept only the in-frame ones, dropping some. The sample contains 35,000 to 55,000 clones, roughly four fifths of which appear only once. The receptor comes from a man in his sixties with urothelial cancer. The rearrangement links TRBV6-5 to TRBJ2-2; TRBD2 is a possible D gene (7 bases). Material: PBMCs, obtained around atezolizumab (anti-PD-L1) treatment. Here the CDR3 reads CASGGGPGELFF. DNA of the CDR3: TGTGCCAGCGGGGGGGGGCCCGGGGAGCTGTTTTTT.